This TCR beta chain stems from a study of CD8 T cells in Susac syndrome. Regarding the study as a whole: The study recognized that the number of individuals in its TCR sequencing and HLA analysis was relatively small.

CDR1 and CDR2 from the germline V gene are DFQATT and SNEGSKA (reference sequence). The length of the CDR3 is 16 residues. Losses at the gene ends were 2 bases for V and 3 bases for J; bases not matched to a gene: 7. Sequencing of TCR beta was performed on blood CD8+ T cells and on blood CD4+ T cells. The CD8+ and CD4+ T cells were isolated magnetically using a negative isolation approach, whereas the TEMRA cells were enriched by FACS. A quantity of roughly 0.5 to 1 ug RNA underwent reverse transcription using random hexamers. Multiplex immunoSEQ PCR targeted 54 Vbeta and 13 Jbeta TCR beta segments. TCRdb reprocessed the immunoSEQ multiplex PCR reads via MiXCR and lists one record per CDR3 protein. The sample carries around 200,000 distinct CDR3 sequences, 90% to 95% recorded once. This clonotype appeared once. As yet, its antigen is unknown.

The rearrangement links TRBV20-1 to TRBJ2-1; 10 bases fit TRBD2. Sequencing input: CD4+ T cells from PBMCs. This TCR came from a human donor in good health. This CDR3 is CSARPSGTSVYNEQFF. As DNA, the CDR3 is TGCAGTGCTAGACCCTCCGGGACTAGCGTCTACAATGAGCAGTTCTTC.